One sample yielded the 32 T cell receptor beta chains listed below, sequenced in a study of blood T cells in healthy people across ages. Sample-barcoded 5' priming and a J-beta primer mix drove a second PCR of roughly 6 to 12 cycles. TCRdb reprocessed the 5' RACE reads via MiXCR and lists one record per CDR3 protein. This table holds around 820,000 distinct CDR3 sequences, 25% found once. Another study also made use of these data, one on T cells of mothers and their children.

Sequenced input: blood. The receptor source for this set is a boy between 5 and 17 years old in good health.

The genes are TRBV20-1 and TRBJ2-5; 9 bases map to TRBD2. The J call may be in error: the DNA end matches TRBJ2-1 better. The V gene's germline CDR1 is DFQATT and CDR2 SNEGSKA (reference sequence). This CDR3 is 15 amino acids long. CDR3 in DNA: TGCAGTGCTAGAAAGGCGGCTAGCGGGGTAAATGAGCAGTTCTTC. Translation gives CSARKAASGVNEQFF.

The V call is TRBV11-2, the J call TRBJ1-4; D may be TRBD1 (5 bases). CDR1 and CDR2 (germline): SGHAT, FQNNGV. CDR3 length equals 14 residues. Trimming shortened V by 5 bases and J by 3 bases, and 10 bases separated the two germline ends. CDR3 nucleotides: TGTGCCAGCAGCCCGTGGGGGTCTAATGAAAAACTGTTTTTT. Translating it yields CASSPWGSNEKLFF.

V is TRBV15 and J is TRBJ2-5, with 9 bases identical to TRBD2. CDR3 length: 16 amino acids. Germline-derived CDR1 and CDR2 are LNHNV and YYDKDF (reference sequence). V lost 0 bases, J lost 0 bases, and 2 bases stayed unmatched. The CDR3 sequence is CATSREERGDQETQYF. The CDR3 DNA reads TGTGCCACCAGCAGAGAGGAGCGGGGGGACCAAGAGACCCAGTACTTC.

The V and J genes are TRBV20-1 and TRBJ2-5; 10 bases match TRBD2. From germline, CDR1 is DFQATT and CDR2 SNEGSKA (reference sequence). The CDR3 has 18 residues. The V gene end was trimmed by 0 bases and the J gene end by 0 bases; junction bases not matched to a gene: 10. The CDR3, as DNA: TGCAGTGCTAGAGAGGGAATAAGACTAGCGGGTAACCAAGAGACCCAGTACTTC. Translating gives CSAREGIRLAGNQETQYF.

The table lists this clonotype with a few counts. This rearrangement joins TRBV5-1 to TRBJ2-1; D may correspond to TRBD1 or TRBD2 (5 bases each). Judging by the DNA end, TRBJ2-7 fits better; the J call may be wrong. Per germline, CDR1 SGHRS and CDR2 YFSETQ. There are 17 residues in the CDR3. Written as DNA, the CDR3 is TGCGCCAGCAGCTTGGGCAGCGCAGGTGGGGGTAGGCACGAGCAGTACTTC. Translated, it gives CASSLGSAGGGRHEQYF.

The rearrangement joins TRBV20-1 to TRBJ2-1, with TRBD2 as a possible D gene (5 bases). The V and J ends lost 4 bases and 2 bases respectively, with 12 bases between them. CDR1 DFQATT and CDR2 SNEGSKA come from the germline V gene (reference sequence). This CDR3 region has 14 residues. Here the CDR3 reads CSATPRVTYNEQFF. DNA for the CDR3: TGCAGTGCTACCCCGAGGGTTACCTACAATGAGCAGTTCTTC.

V usage is TRBV12-3 or TRBV12-4 and J usage is TRBJ1-5, with D unresolved. V was trimmed by 6 bases and J by 3 bases, leaving 12 bases between them. This CDR3 comprises 14 residues. The CDR3: CASRTEGINQPQHF. The CDR3 coding sequence is TGTGCCAGCAGAACGGAGGGAATCAATCAGCCCCAGCATTTT.

V gene TRBV6-5 combines with J gene TRBJ2-7, with D perhaps TRBD1 (5 bases). The V gene's germline CDR1 is MNHEY and CDR2 SVGAGI. The ends were cut back, 0 bases at V and 7 bases at J, with 13 bases in the middle. This CDR3 has 14 amino acids. The CDR3 coding sequence is TGTGCCAGCAGTTACTCAACAGGAATGGGGGAGCAGTACTTC. Translated: CASSYSTGMGEQYF.

This clonotype was seen a few times. This chain connects TRBV5-1 to TRBJ2-7, with 10 bases matching TRBD1. There are 14 residues in the CDR3. With V trimmed by 4 bases and J by 6 bases, 7 bases remained unmatched. The germline gives CDR1 SGHRS, CDR2 YFSETQ. The CDR3 DNA is TGCGCCAGCAGCCGCGGACAGGGGGATAGCGAGCAGTACTTC. Its translation: CASSRGQGDSEQYF.

The chain is built from TRBV20-1 and TRBJ2-7, with D perhaps being TRBD1 or TRBD2 (5 bases each). The V and J ends lost 5 bases and 9 bases respectively, with 17 bases between them. The CDR3 is 12 residues long. Germline CDR1 is DFQATT and CDR2 is SNEGSKA (reference sequence). The CDR3 nucleotides are TGCAGTGCTTCGGGACCGTCTCTCGGGCAGTACTTC. Its protein product is CSASGPSLGQYF.

The gene calls are TRBV6-2 or TRBV6-3 and TRBJ2-1; no clear D. Germline CDR1 MNHEY, CDR2 SVGEGT. V shed 5 bases and J shed 8 bases, with 19 bases lying between them. This CDR3 region has 15 residues. Here the CDR3 DNA reads TGTGCCAGCAGTCACCCCAAATTTCCGTGGGATGAGCAGTTCTTC. The encoded protein is CASSHPKFPWDEQFF.

This clonotype was seen a handful of times. The genes are TRBV27 and TRBJ1-5, with TRBD1 matching 11 bases. Per germline, CDR1 MNHEY and CDR2 SMNVEV (reference sequence). There are 19 residues in the CDR3. Trimming removed 2 bases from V and 5 bases from J; junction bases left unmatched: 14. DNA for the CDR3: TGTGCCAGCAGTTTAGGAGGGACAGGGGGTTTTGGGGTGGATCAGCCCCAGCATTTT. Residues: CASSLGGTGGFGVDQPQHF.

This clonotype came up a few times. This chain links TRBV20-1 with TRBJ1-4; maybe TRBD1 (6 bases). This CDR3 spans 13 amino acids. Trimming shortened V by 2 bases and J by 7 bases, and 11 bases separated the two germline ends. Germline CDR1 is DFQATT and CDR2 is SNEGSKA (reference sequence). Here the CDR3 reads CSARSRGGEKLFF. Here the CDR3 DNA reads TGCAGTGCTAGAAGCAGGGGTGGTGAAAAACTGTTTTTT.

V and J are TRBV4-1 and TRBJ2-2; tentatively, D is TRBD2 (6 bases). The CDR3 length is 16 residues. Trimming took off 4 bases at V and 4 bases at J, with 16 bases between the two ends. CDR1 MGHRA and CDR2 YSYEKL come from the germline V gene. CDR3 DNA sequence: TGCGCCAGCAGCCCCTATCCGACTAGTGGCACCGGGGAGCTGTTTTTT. Translating gives CASSPYPTSGTGELFF.

The chain recombines TRBV7-2 with TRBJ2-5; 11 bases agree with TRBD2. The DNA end lines up better with TRBJ2-7; the J call may be wrong. The germline V gene has CDR1 SGHTA and CDR2 FQGNSA. This CDR3 is built from 15 residues. The CDR3 DNA reads as TGTGCCAGCAACCTAGACGGGACTAGCGGCTACGAGCAGTACTTC. Protein: CASNLDGTSGYEQYF.

The genes are TRBV29-1 and TRBJ1-4, with D perhaps TRBD1 (5 bases). The germline CDR1 and CDR2 sequences are SQVTM and ANQGSEA. This CDR3 contains 12 residues. The V end was cut by 7 bases, the J end by 8 bases, with 14 bases between. The DNA of the CDR3 is TGCAGCGCCGGGAGGGCAGGGGAAAAACTGTTTTTT. This gives the protein CSAGRAGEKLFF.

The V gene is TRBV6-6, the J gene TRBJ2-6; perhaps TRBD1 as D (5 bases). The CDR3 covers 15 residues. In germline, CDR1 is MNHNY, CDR2 SVGAGI (reference sequence). V was clipped by 7 bases and J by 4 bases, with 14 bases between them. CDR3 residues: CASTDIPAGANVLTF. The DNA of the CDR3 is TGTGCCAGCACGGACATCCCCGCCGGGGCCAACGTCCTGACTTTC.

The V and J genes are TRBV2 and TRBJ1-6, with D hard to call. The CDR3 is 13 amino acids. Germline CDR1 SNHLY, CDR2 FYNNEI. The ends were cut back, 7 bases at V and 9 bases at J, with 13 bases in the middle. The CDR3 region has the DNA TGTGCCAGCAATGTTGGGTTGGGTTCACCCCTCCACTTT. Translated, it gives CASNVGLGSPLHF.

This clonotype was found many times. The J gene is TRBJ1-4, the V gene TRBV27, with D perhaps TRBD1 (6 bases). This CDR3 comprises 14 residues. V lost 11 bases and J 0 bases, leaving 13 bases between the germline ends. Germline V gives CDR1 MNHEY, CDR2 SMNVEV (reference sequence). The CDR3 nucleotides are TGTGCCGGTGGACAGCTCACAACTAATGAAAAACTGTTTTTT. It translates to CAGGQLTTNEKLFF. The whole variable domain, remainder taken from reference TRBV27 and TRBJ1-4, is EAQVTQNPRYLITVTGKKLTVTCSQNMNHEYMSWYRQDPGLGLRQIYYSMNVEVTDKGDVPEGYKVSRKEKRNFPLILESPSPNQTSLYFCAGGQLTTNEKLFFGSGTQLSVL.

The V call is TRBV5-4, the J call TRBJ2-5; D gene ambiguous. The end of the DNA aligns better with TRBJ2-7, so the J call may be wrong. CDR3 size: 15 residues. Germline V lookup: CDR1 SGHNT, CDR2 YYREEE (reference sequence). The CDR3 DNA is TGTGCCAGCAGCTTGACCGGGCTGGGCTCCTACGAGCAGTACTTC. Translating it yields CASSLTGLGSYEQYF.

This clonotype came up a few times. CDR3 in amino acids: CASSPDLSSYEQYF. CDR3 DNA: TGTGCCAGCAGCCCTGATCTCAGCTCCTACGAGCAGTACTTC. V is TRBV5-5 and J is TRBJ2-5; D gene uncertain. The DNA end is more similar to TRBJ2-7, so the J call may be wrong. CDR1 SGHKS and CDR2 YYEKEE come from the germline V gene (reference sequence). This CDR3 region has 14 residues.

The chain is built from TRBV2 and TRBJ1-4; 10 bases are shared with TRBD1. Germline V gene sequence: CDR1 SNHLY, CDR2 FYNNEI. The length of the CDR3 is 15 residues. The V and J ends lost 7 bases and 0 bases, in that order; junction bases with no gene match: 2. This CDR3 is CASKGQGTTNEKLFF. The DNA for the CDR3 is TGTGCCAGCAAGGGACAGGGGACAACTAATGAAAAACTGTTTTTT.

This clonotype showed up just a few times. J is TRBJ2-5 and V is TRBV20-1; the D gene could be TRBD1 or TRBD2 (6 bases each). Trimming shortened V by 0 bases and J by 0 bases, and 14 bases separated the two germline ends. Germline assignment: CDR1 DFQATT and CDR2 SNEGSKA (reference sequence). The CDR3 runs 16 residues. Here the CDR3 reads CSARDPWGAYQETQYF. CDR3 sequence (DNA): TGCAGTGCTAGAGACCCCTGGGGGGCCTACCAAGAGACCCAGTACTTC.

Only a few counts were recorded for this clonotype. This chain links TRBV28 with TRBJ1-1; D is uncertain. This CDR3 has 12 residues. Germline CDR1 MDHEN, CDR2 SYDVKM. Trimming shortened V by 8 bases and J by 7 bases, and 14 bases separated the two germline ends. CDR3 region: CASGRTVGEAFF. The DNA for the CDR3 is TGTGCCAGCGGTCGCACGGTTGGTGAAGCTTTCTTT.

The chain carries TRBV6-2 or TRBV6-3 and TRBJ2-1; 8 bases agree with TRBD2. The CDR3 length is 15 residues. Germline V gene sequence: CDR1 MNHEY, CDR2 SVGEGT. Unmatched junction bases numbered 4, after V lost 6 bases and J lost 0 bases. The CDR3 spells CASRIGGVSYNEQFF. Written as DNA, the CDR3 is TGTGCCAGCAGAATCGGGGGGGTCTCCTACAATGAGCAGTTCTTC.

V and J are TRBV28 and TRBJ1-2, with D possibly matching TRBD1 (5 bases). This CDR3 has 16 amino acids. CDR1 MDHEN and CDR2 SYDVKM come from the germline V gene. Trimming removed 6 bases from V and 8 bases from J, with 25 bases in between. This CDR3 is CASSPGWGGEFDGYTF. CDR3 DNA sequence: TGTGCCAGCAGCCCAGGGTGGGGAGGGGAGTTTGACGGCTACACCTTC.

This clonotype was seen many times. V gene TRBV7-9 combines with J gene TRBJ2-5, with a possible D match to TRBD1 (7 bases). The CDR3 is 14 residues long. In germline, CDR1 is SEHNR, CDR2 FQNEAQ (reference sequence). V lost 5 bases and J 2 bases, leaving 12 bases between the germline ends. This chain's CDR3 is CASSDREAQETQYF. The CDR3 DNA reads TGTGCCAGCAGCGACAGGGAGGCTCAAGAGACCCAGTACTTC.

The CDR3 here is CAISEVLAGGHGYNEQFF. The CDR3 coding sequence is TGTGCCATCAGTGAAGTACTAGCGGGGGGCCACGGCTACAATGAGCAGTTCTTC. The chain recombines TRBV10-3 with TRBJ2-1, with 12 bases matching TRBD2. CDR1 and CDR2 from the germline V gene are ENHRY and SYGVKD. Trimming took 3 bases from V and 3 from J; bases not matched to a gene: 9. This CDR3 is built from 18 residues.

V and J are TRBV11-3 and TRBJ2-1; 10 bases fit TRBD2. Germline V lookup: CDR1 SGHNT, CDR2 YENEEA. There are 19 residues in the CDR3. Trimming at V came to 2 bases and at J to 8 bases, leaving 18 bases not matched to a gene. The CDR3 sequence is CASSLRIYFSGGALDEQFF. Here the CDR3 DNA reads TGTGCCAGCAGCTTACGTATCTACTTCAGCGGGGGGGCCTTAGATGAGCAGTTCTTC.

This clonotype appeared a few times. The chain is built from TRBV29-1 and TRBJ2-3, with a tentative D call TRBD2 (6 bases). With 2 bases removed from V and 4 bases from J, the gap between germline ends came to 13 bases. The CDR3 spans 14 residues. The germline V gene encodes CDR1 SQVTM and CDR2 ANQGSEA. The CDR3 nucleotides are TGCAGCGTTGAACCAGGACTACGTCCAGATACGCAGTATTTT. Translated: CSVEPGLRPDTQYF.

The table lists this clonotype with a few counts. The rearrangement links TRBV2 to TRBJ2-3; no firm D call. CDR1 is SNHLY, CDR2 FYNNEI, per germline. The CDR3 contains 13 residues. Trimming left V 7 bases short and J 0 bases short, with 8 bases between. The CDR3 spells CASIGRSTDTQYF. The CDR3 nucleotides are TGTGCCAGCATAGGCAGGAGCACAGATACGCAGTATTTT. The whole variable domain, remainder taken from reference TRBV2 and TRBJ2-3, is EPEVTQTPSHQVTQMGQEVILRCVPISNHLYFYWYRQILGQKVEFLVSFYNNEISEKSEIFDDQFSVERPDGSNFTLKIRSTKLEDSAMYFCASIGRSTDTQYFGPGTRLTVL.

The rearrangement links TRBV12-3 or TRBV12-4 to TRBJ2-7; no clear D gene. The CDR3 is 12 amino acids. V shed 1 base and J shed 7 bases, with 8 bases lying between them. The CDR3 DNA reads TGTGCCAGCAGTTTAGTGTCATTTGAGCAGTACTTC. It is translated as CASSLVSFEQYF.